This TCR beta chain was profiled in a study of blood T cell repertoires in COVID-19. Study-level information: Italy, Spain and the United States were the sources of the convalescent and acute COVID-19 samples. PBMCs, B-cell-depleted T cells, or T cells were the source of the cDNA or gDNA that made up the material.

Authors' analysis steps: Amplified reference gene primers provided the basis for estimating nucleated cell counts. Profiled with immunoSEQ multiplex PCR; TCRdb holds only in-frame clones, not every one. The DNA was the basis for D and trimming; V, J and clone size are from that table. The sample gives around 70,000 clones, approximately 80% of which show up once; less than 20% is in the top ten. CDR3 length: 13 amino acids. V was clipped by 5 bases and J by 12 bases, with 17 bases between them. The germline V gene encodes CDR1 SEHNR and CDR2 FQNEAQ (reference sequence). The chain joins TRBV7-9 to TRBJ2-1, with D unresolved. The receptor was isolated from a human donor in a cohort sampled during active COVID-19. Sequencing was done on a sample of peripheral blood. CDR3 protein: CASSPPVGVVQFF. In nucleotides, the CDR3 is TGTGCCAGCAGCCCTCCTGTCGGAGTTGTGCAGTTCTTC. The full variable domain, completed using reference TRBV7-9 and TRBJ2-1, is DTGVSQNPRHKITKRGQNVTFRCDPISEHNRLYWYRQTLGQGPEFLTYFQNEAQLEKSRLLSDRFSAERPKGSFSTLEIQRTEQGDSAMYLCASSPPVGVVQFFGPGTRLTVL.